The T cell receptor beta chain under discussion was sequenced for a study of response to subunit inactivated influenza vaccine. The table lists this clonotype with a few counts. Its matching antigen is unknown. This CDR3 contains 14 residues. CDR1 DFQATT and CDR2 SNEGSKA come from the germline V gene (reference sequence). The V and J ends lost 0 bases and 3 bases, in that order; junction bases with no gene match: 5. The study's findings and limits: New T cells are recruited in small numbers by each seasonal influenza vaccination, according to the authors' suggestion.

MiXCR, run by TCRdb on the RT-PCR reads, gives a single entry per CDR3 protein. The sample consists of 550,000 to 800,000 distinct CDR3 sequences, around a sixth of them appearing once. This receptor was taken from a man aged 45-65 years who received an inactivated influenza vaccine. The sequences come from PBMCs from blood, collected roughly 12 days after vaccination. The chain has TRBV20-1 and TRBJ2-7; 7 bases align to TRBD2. The CDR3 protein is CSARDRDYDYEQYF. The CDR3 nucleotides read TGCAGTGCTAGAGACCGGGACTATGACTACGAGCAGTACTTC.